The sequence of this T cell receptor (beta chain) was determined in a study of T cell repertoires in cytomegalovirus infection. Overall study findings and caveats: Cumulative frequency (of public TCR beta family members) identified carriers of CMV plus the relevant HLA.

Using its own MiXCR run on the reads, TCRdb lists one record per CDR3 protein. The sample has approximately 140,000 distinct CDR3 sequences, more than 20% seen once. Many counts were recorded for this clonotype. Its specificity is unknown. The sequence came from a human donor in good health (CMV status not recorded). Some clones in this sample may be carry-over from other donors' samples. The sequencing sample was made of PBMCs, sequenced either directly or after in vitro stimulation (not recorded which).

This chain's CDR3 is CASTGGSNYGYTF. CDR3 coding DNA: TGTGCCAGCACAGGCGGTTCTAACTATGGCTACACCTTC. The chain links TRBV6-1 to TRBJ1-2, with D unresolved. The CDR3 sequence is 13 residues long. Per germline, CDR1 MNHNS and CDR2 SASEGT. The V gene lost 7 bases and the J gene lost 0 bases, with 9 bases spanning the gap.